This T cell receptor (beta chain) was observed in a study of identical twins. Broader study findings: For cord blood, abundant beta clonotypes had fewer insertions, unlike memory repertoires, which showed none. Models predicted less out-of-frame TCR alpha sharing in monozygotic twins than was found.

Concerning this clonotype: Its antigen is undetermined.

TCRdb ran MiXCR on the 5' RACE reads and lists one entry per CDR3 protein. The table includes just under 550,000 distinct CDR3 sequences, roughly 15% detected once. A further study also used this sample, focusing on yellow fever vaccine responses in identical twins.

The sequenced material came from CD4+ T cells sorted from blood. The TCR was taken from a woman aged 18-29 years in good health.

CDR3 protein: CASSLGLGSFTDTQYF. In DNA, the CDR3 is TGTGCCAGCAGCTTAGGACTCGGGTCCTTCACAGATACGCAGTATTTT. V usage is TRBV7-9 and J usage is TRBJ2-3; no reliable D call. This CDR3 has 16 residues. Trimming pared 1 base from V and 2 bases from J, leaving 13 bases between. Germline V gene lookup returns CDR1 SEHNR and CDR2 FQNEAQ (reference sequence).